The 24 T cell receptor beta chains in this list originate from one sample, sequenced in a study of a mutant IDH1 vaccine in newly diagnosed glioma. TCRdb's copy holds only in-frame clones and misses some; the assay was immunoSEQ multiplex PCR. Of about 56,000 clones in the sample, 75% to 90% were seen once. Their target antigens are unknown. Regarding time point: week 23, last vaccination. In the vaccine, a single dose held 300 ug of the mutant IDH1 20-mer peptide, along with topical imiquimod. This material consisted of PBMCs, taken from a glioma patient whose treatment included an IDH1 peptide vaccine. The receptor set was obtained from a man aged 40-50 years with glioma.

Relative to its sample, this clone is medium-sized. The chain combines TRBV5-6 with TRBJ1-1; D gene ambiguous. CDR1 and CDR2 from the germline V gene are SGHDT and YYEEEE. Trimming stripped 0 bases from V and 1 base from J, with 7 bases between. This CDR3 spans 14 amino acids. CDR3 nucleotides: TGTGCCAGCAGCTTGGGACGGAGGAACACTGAAGCTTTCTTT. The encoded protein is CASSLGRRNTEAFF. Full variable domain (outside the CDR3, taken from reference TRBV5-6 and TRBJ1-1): DAGVTQSPTHLIKTRGQQVTLRCSPKSGHDTVSWYQQALGQGPQFIFQYYEEEERQRGNFPDRFSGHQFPNYSSELNVNALLLGDSALYLCASSLGRRNTEAFFGQGTRLTVV.

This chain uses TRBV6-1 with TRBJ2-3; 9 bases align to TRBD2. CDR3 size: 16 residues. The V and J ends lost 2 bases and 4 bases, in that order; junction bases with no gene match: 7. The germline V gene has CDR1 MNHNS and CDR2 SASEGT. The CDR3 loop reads CASSERSGRSPDTQYF. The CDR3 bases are TGTGCCAGCAGTGAACGGAGCGGGAGGTCTCCAGATACGCAGTATTTT.

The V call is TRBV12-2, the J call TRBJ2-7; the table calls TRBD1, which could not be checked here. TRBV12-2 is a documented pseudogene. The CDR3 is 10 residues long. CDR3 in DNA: TGTGCAAGTCGCTCAGGGGAGCAGTACTTC. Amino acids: CASRSGEQYF.

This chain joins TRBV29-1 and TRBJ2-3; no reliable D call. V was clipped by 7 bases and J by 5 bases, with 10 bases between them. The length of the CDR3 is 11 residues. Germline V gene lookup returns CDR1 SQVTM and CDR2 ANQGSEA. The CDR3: CSAALGDTQYF. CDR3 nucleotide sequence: TGCAGCGCCGCCTTAGGAGATACGCAGTATTTT.

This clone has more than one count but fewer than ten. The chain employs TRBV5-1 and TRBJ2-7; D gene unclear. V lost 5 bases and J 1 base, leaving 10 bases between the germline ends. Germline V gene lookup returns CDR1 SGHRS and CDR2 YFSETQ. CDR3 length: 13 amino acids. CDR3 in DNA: TGCGCCAGCAGTATAGCTGAATCCTACGAGCAGTACTTC. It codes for CASSIAESYEQYF.

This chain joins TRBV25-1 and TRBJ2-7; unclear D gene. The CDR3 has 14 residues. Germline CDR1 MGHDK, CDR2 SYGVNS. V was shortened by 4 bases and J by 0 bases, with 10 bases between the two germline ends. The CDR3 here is CASSGDLLSYEQYF. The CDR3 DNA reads TGTGCCAGCAGTGGCGACCTTCTCTCCTACGAGCAGTACTTC.

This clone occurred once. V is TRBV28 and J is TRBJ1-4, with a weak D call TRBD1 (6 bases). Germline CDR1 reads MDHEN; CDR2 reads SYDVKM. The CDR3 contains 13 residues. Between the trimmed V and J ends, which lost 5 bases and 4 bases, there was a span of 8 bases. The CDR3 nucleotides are TGTGCCAGCAGTCGGACAGATAATGAAAAACTGTTTTTT. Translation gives CASSRTDNEKLFF.

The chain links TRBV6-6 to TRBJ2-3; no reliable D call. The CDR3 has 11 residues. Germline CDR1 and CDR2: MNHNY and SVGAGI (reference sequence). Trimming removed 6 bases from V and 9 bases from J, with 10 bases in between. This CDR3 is CASRHLETQYF. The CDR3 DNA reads TGTGCCAGCAGACATCTAGAGACGCAGTATTTT.

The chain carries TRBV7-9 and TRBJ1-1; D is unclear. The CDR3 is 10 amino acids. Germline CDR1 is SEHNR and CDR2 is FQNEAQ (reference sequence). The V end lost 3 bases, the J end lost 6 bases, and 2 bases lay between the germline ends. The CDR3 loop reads CASSFAEAFF. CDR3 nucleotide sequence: TGTGCCAGCAGCTTTGCTGAAGCTTTCTTT.

The CDR3 region is CASSVGWGFTRGPTDTQYF. The CDR3 nucleotides read TGTGCCAGCAGTGTGGGGTGGGGGTTTACTAGGGGCCCCACAGATACGCAGTATTTT. The chain employs TRBV2 and TRBJ2-3; D tentatively fits TRBD1 or TRBD2 (5 bases each). Germline V CDR1 and CDR2: SNHLY, FYNNEI. The CDR3 sequence is 19 residues long. The ends were cut back, 4 bases at V and 2 bases at J, with 25 bases in the middle.

CDR3 nucleotides: TGTGCCTGGAGGGAAACGGGACTAGCCAACAATGAGCAGTTCTTC. This translates into CAWRETGLANNEQFF. The chain joins TRBV30 to TRBJ2-1, with 9 bases identical to TRBD2. CDR1 is GTSNPN and CDR2 is SVGIG in the germline V gene (reference sequence). The CDR3 is 15 amino acids. Trimming removed 3 bases from V and 5 bases from J; junction bases left unmatched: 8.

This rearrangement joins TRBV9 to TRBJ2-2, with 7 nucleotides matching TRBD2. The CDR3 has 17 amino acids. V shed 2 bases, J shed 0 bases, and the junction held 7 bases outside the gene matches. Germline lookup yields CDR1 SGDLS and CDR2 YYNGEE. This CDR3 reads CASSVPRAGSNTGELFF. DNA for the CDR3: TGTGCCAGCAGCGTCCCCCGAGCGGGGTCGAACACCGGGGAGCTGTTTTTT.

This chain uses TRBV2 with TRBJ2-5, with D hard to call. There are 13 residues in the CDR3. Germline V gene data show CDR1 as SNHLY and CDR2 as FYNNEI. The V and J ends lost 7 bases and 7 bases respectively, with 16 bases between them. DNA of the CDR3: TGTGCCAGCATGCCAAGACCCTTTACGACCCAGTACTTC. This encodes CASMPRPFTTQYF.

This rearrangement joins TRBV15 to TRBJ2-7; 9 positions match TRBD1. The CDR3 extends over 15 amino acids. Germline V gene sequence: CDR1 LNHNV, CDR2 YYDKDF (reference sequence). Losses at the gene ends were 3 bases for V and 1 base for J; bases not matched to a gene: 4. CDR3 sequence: CATSRGQGRSYEQYF. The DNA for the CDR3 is TGTGCCACCAGCAGGGGACAGGGTAGGTCCTACGAGCAGTACTTC.

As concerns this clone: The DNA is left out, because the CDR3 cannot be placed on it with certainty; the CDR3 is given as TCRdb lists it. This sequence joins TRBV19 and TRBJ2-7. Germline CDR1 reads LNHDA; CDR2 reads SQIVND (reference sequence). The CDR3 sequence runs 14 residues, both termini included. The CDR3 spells CASSILLWNYEQYF.

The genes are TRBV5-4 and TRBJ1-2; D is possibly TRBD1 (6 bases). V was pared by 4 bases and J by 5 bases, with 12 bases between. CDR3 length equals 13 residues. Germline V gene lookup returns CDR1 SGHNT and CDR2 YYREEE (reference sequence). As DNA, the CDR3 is TGTGCCAGCAGCCTGCAGGGGAGGTATGGCTACACCTTC. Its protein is CASSLQGRYGYTF.

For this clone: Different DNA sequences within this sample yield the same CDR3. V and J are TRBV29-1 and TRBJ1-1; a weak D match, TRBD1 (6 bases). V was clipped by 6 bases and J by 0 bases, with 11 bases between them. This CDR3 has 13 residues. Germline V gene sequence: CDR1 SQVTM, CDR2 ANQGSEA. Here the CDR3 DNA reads TGCAGCGTATACAGGGAAGTGAACACTGAAGCTTTCTTT. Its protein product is CSVYREVNTEAFF.

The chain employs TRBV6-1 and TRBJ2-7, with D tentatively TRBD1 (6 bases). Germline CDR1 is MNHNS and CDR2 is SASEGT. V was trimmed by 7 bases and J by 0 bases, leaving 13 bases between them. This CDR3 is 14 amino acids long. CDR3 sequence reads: CASMGQGSSYEQYF. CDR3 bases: TGTGCCAGCATGGGTCAGGGGAGCTCCTACGAGCAGTACTTC.

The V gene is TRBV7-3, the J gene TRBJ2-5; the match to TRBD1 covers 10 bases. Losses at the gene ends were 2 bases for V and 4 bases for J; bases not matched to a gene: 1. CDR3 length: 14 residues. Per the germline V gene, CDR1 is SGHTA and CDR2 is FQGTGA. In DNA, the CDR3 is TGTGCCAGCAGCTTAGGGACAGGGGTAGAGACCCAGTACTTC. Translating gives CASSLGTGVETQYF.

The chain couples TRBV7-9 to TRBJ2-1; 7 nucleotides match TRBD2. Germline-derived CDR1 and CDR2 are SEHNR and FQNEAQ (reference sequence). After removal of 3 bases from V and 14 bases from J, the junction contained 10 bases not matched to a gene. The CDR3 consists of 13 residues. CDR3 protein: CASSFIKRDSKFF. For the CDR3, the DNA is TGTGCCAGCAGCTTTATCAAGCGGGATTCGAAGTTCTTC.

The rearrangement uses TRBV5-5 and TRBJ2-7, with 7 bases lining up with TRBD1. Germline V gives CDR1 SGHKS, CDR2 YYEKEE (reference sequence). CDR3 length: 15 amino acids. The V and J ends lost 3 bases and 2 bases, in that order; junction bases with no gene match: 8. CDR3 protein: CASSWGTEGPYEQYF. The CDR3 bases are TGTGCCAGCAGCTGGGGGACAGAAGGCCCCTACGAGCAGTACTTC.

The DNA of the CDR3 is TGTGCCAGCAGCTTAGCGTGGGGGCGCGGTGAAAAACTGTTTTTT. Amino acid sequence: CASSLAWGRGEKLFF. The genes are TRBV7-2 and TRBJ1-4, with D possibly being TRBD1 (6 bases). Germline-derived CDR1 and CDR2 are SGHTA and FQGNSA. Between the trimmed V and J ends, which lost 0 bases and 7 bases, there was a span of 12 bases. There are 15 residues in the CDR3.

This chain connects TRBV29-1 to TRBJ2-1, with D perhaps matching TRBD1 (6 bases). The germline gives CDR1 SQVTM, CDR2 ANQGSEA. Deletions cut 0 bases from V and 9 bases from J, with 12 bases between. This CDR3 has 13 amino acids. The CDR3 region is CSVEEGAGGEQFF. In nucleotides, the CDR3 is TGCAGCGTTGAAGAGGGGGCTGGGGGTGAGCAGTTCTTC.

Here the CDR3 reads CAGGEGGTSGYNEQFF. DNA for the CDR3: TGTGCCGGAGGGGAGGGTGGGACTAGCGGTTACAATGAGCAGTTCTTC. J is TRBJ2-1 and V is TRBV7-2; 11 bases map to TRBD2. Germline loops: CDR1 SGHTA, CDR2 FQGNSA. The CDR3 has 16 residues. V dropped 11 bases and J dropped 4; count of bases not matched to a gene: 13.